Below, one TCR beta chain is given with its context. 13 Jbeta primers and 60 Vbeta primers were used for the PCR. TCRdb's table, derived via immunoSEQ multiplex PCR, lists solely in-frame clones and lacks some. The sample carries about 170,000 clones, 70% to 90% recorded once. This sample is drawn from a study of cytomegalovirus exposure and HLA in healthy donors. Per the germline V gene, CDR1 is MNHNS and CDR2 is SASEGT. CDR3 size: 14 residues. Trimming pared 6 bases from V and 0 bases from J, leaving 12 bases between. The source of this sequence is a man aged 18 to 30 in good health and CMV-seropositive. This chain connects TRBV6-1 to TRBJ2-7; D remains ambiguous. The specimen was PBMCs. CDR3 DNA: TGTGCCAGCAGCGTAATCCGGGTCTCCTACGAGCAGTACTTC. Protein sequence: CASSVIRVSYEQYF.